This T cell receptor beta chain comes out of a study of STAT5B mutations in CD4+ large granular lymphocyte leukemia. Clones were read by immunoSEQ multiplex PCR, and TCRdb kept only the in-frame ones, dropping some. The table shows roughly 34,000 clones, with approximately 82% occurring only once. CDR1 and CDR2 (germline): KGHSH, LQKENI. This CDR3 has 17 amino acids. Trimming at V came to 3 bases and at J to 5 bases, leaving 11 bases not matched to a gene. This clonotype was obtained from a human donor in good health. The chain has TRBV18 and TRBJ2-1; 9 bases fit TRBD2. Sequenced material: CD4+ T cells from blood buffy coats. CDR3 DNA: TGTGCCAGCTCACCTCAGAGGGTAGCGGGGGCGCACAATGAGCAGTTCTTC. Protein product: CASSPQRVAGAHNEQFF.